This is a list of T cell receptor beta chains from one sample in a study of blood T cell repertoires in COVID-19. Clones were read by immunoSEQ multiplex PCR, and TCRdb kept only the in-frame ones, dropping some. The sample contains roughly 34,000 clones, about 91% of which appear only once. The material sequenced was peripheral blood. The receptors stem from a woman between 65 and 79 years old with active COVID-19. The CDR3 runs from the conserved cysteine through the conserved F or W. Each record gives: D gene, clone size, J gene, V gene, CDR3 DNA, CDR3 protein. The D gene is left open where the match is weak. Clone size is stated in some rows and not others, as once, few, many or a class when expanded.

D gene: TRBD2; clone size: .; J gene: TRBJ2-2; V gene: TRBV28; CDR3 DNA: TGTGCCAGCAGTTTATGGGGGGGCCCCACTAGCGGGGGGGCACCAGGCACCGGGGAGCTGTTTTTT; CDR3 protein: CASSLWGGPTSGGAPGTGELFF
D gene: .; clone size: .; J gene: TRBJ2-5; V gene: TRBV1; CDR3 DNA: TGCACCAGCAGCCAACTGAGGGGGACAGGGGGAGAGACCCAGTACTTC; CDR3 protein: CTSSQLRGTGGETQYF
D gene: TRBD1; clone size: .; J gene: TRBJ1-4; V gene: TRBV7-2; CDR3 DNA: TGTGCCAGCAGCTTAGCCGGCGGGACAGGGGGTGAAAAACTGTTTTTT; CDR3 protein: CASSLAGGTGGEKLFF
D gene: TRBD2; clone size: .; J gene: TRBJ2-1; V gene: TRBV7-8; CDR3 DNA: TGTGCCAGCAGCTTACGGACTAGCGGCTACAATGAGCAGTTCTTC; CDR3 protein: CASSLRTSGYNEQFF
D gene: TRBD2; clone size: once; J gene: TRBJ2-3; V gene: TRBV19; CDR3 DNA: TGTGCCAGTAGTACCCAGCGGGGTACGAACACAGATACGCAGTATTTT; CDR3 protein: CASSTQRGTNTDTQYF
D gene: TRBD1; clone size: .; J gene: TRBJ1-6; V gene: TRBV5-1; CDR3 DNA: TGCGCCAGCAGCAAGACCGGGACAGGGAGTTCACCCCTCCACTTT; CDR3 protein: CASSKTGTGSSPLHF
D gene: TRBD1; clone size: .; J gene: TRBJ1-2; V gene: TRBV27; CDR3 DNA: TGTGCCAGCAGTTTTCAGGCAGGGGGCCAAAACTATGGCTACACCTTC; CDR3 protein: CASSFQAGGQNYGYTF
D gene: TRBD2; clone size: once; J gene: TRBJ2-3; V gene: TRBV19; CDR3 DNA: TGTGCCAGTAGTAGCCGGCTAGCGGGGGGGACAGATACGCAGTATTTT; CDR3 protein: CASSSRLAGGTDTQYF
D gene: TRBD1; clone size: .; J gene: TRBJ2-2; V gene: TRBV9; CDR3 DNA: TGTGCCAGCAGCTTAATCGCCCAGGGGGTGAGCGGGGAGCTGTTTTTT; CDR3 protein: CASSLIAQGVSGELFF
D gene: TRBD1; clone size: .; J gene: TRBJ2-3; V gene: TRBV13; CDR3 DNA: TGTGCCAGCAGCATGAACCCCGGACAGGGAAGGAGCACAGATACGCAGTATTTT; CDR3 protein: CASSMNPGQGRSTDTQYF
D gene: .; clone size: .; J gene: TRBJ2-7; V gene: TRBV25-1; CDR3 DNA: TGTGCCAGCAGCGAAGGCCTCAACGAGCAGTACTTC; CDR3 protein: CASSEGLNEQYF
D gene: TRBD1; clone size: .; J gene: TRBJ2-1; V gene: TRBV29-1; CDR3 DNA: TGCAGCGTTGACGGGACAGCCTACAATGAGCAGTTCTTC; CDR3 protein: CSVDGTAYNEQFF
D gene: TRBD1; clone size: .; J gene: TRBJ1-6; V gene: TRBV28; CDR3 DNA: TGTGCCAGCAGTCCGGCGGACAGGGGAGGCTCACCCCTCCACTTT; CDR3 protein: CASSPADRGGSPLHF
D gene: TRBD2; clone size: .; J gene: TRBJ2-7; V gene: TRBV3-1/TRBV3-2; CDR3 DNA: TGTGCCAGCGGGGGGGGTGGCGCCGAGCAGTACTTC; CDR3 protein: CASGGGGAEQYF
D gene: TRBD2; clone size: .; J gene: TRBJ2-7; V gene: TRBV5-1; CDR3 DNA: TGCGCCAGCAGCCAGGGGCGAGCGGGGGGCGACGAGCAGTACTTC; CDR3 protein: CASSQGRAGGDEQYF
D gene: .; clone size: .; J gene: TRBJ1-2; V gene: TRBV18; CDR3 DNA: TGTGCCAGCTCACCCCGACAGGAAGATGGCTACACCTTC; CDR3 protein: CASSPRQEDGYTF
D gene: .; clone size: .; J gene: TRBJ1-1; V gene: TRBV19; CDR3 DNA: TGTGCCAGTAGTGTCGACAGGAACACTGAAGCTTTCTTT; CDR3 protein: CASSVDRNTEAFF
D gene: .; clone size: .; J gene: TRBJ2-5; V gene: TRBV2; CDR3 DNA: TGTGCCAGCAGCCCCGGACTCCCGCAAGAGACCCAGTACTTC; CDR3 protein: CASSPGLPQETQYF
D gene: TRBD1; clone size: .; J gene: TRBJ1-1; V gene: TRBV3-1/TRBV3-2; CDR3 DNA: TGTGCCAGCAGCCAAGGGACAGGATTGAACACTGAAGCTTTCTTT; CDR3 protein: CASSQGTGLNTEAFF
D gene: .; clone size: .; J gene: TRBJ1-4; V gene: TRBV10-3; CDR3 DNA: TGTGCCATCAGTGACAGGGAAAAACTGTTTTTT; CDR3 protein: CAISDREKLFF
D gene: .; clone size: .; J gene: TRBJ2-3; V gene: TRBV10-1; CDR3 DNA: TGCGCCAGCAGTGGGGGAGGCACGCAGTATTTT; CDR3 protein: CASSGGGTQYF
D gene: .; clone size: once; J gene: TRBJ2-3; V gene: TRBV6-2/TRBV6-3; CDR3 DNA: TGTGCCAGCAGTGACCCGAATCGGGGGAGAGATACGCAGTATTTT; CDR3 protein: CASSDPNRGRDTQYF
D gene: .; clone size: .; J gene: TRBJ1-1; V gene: TRBV11-2; CDR3 DNA: TGTGCCAGCAGCTTAGATGGAAGGACAGTCACTGAAGCTTTCTTT; CDR3 protein: CASSLDGRTVTEAFF
D gene: TRBD1; clone size: .; J gene: TRBJ1-4; V gene: TRBV6-5; CDR3 DNA: TGTGCCAGCATTAACAGGGGAACAACTAATGAAAAACTGTTTTTT; CDR3 protein: CASINRGTTNEKLFF
D gene: .; clone size: .; J gene: TRBJ1-6; V gene: TRBV11-2; CDR3 DNA: TGTGCCAGCAGCCTACAGGGCGTTTCACCCCTCCACTTT; CDR3 protein: CASSLQGVSPLHF
D gene: .; clone size: few; J gene: TRBJ1-2; V gene: TRBV10-3; CDR3 DNA: TGTGCCAGCGCACAGGTAAACTATGGCTACACCTTC; CDR3 protein: CASAQVNYGYTF
D gene: .; clone size: .; J gene: TRBJ1-2; V gene: TRBV28; CDR3 DNA: TGTGCCAGCAGTGGGGGACTCACGAATAGCTACACCTTC; CDR3 protein: CASSGGLTNSYTF
D gene: TRBD1; clone size: .; J gene: TRBJ2-7; V gene: TRBV18; CDR3 DNA: TGTGCCAGCTCACGTAGCCGGGACAGCTACGAGCAGTACTTC; CDR3 protein: CASSRSRDSYEQYF
D gene: .; clone size: .; J gene: TRBJ1-5; V gene: TRBV28; CDR3 DNA: TGTGCCAGCAGTTTAAGGAGGGGCTATAGCAATCAGCCCCAGCATTTT; CDR3 protein: CASSLRRGYSNQPQHF
D gene: TRBD1; clone size: .; J gene: TRBJ1-1; V gene: TRBV28; CDR3 DNA: TGTGCCAGCAGTTTACCGGGACAGGTGAACACTGAAGCTTTCTTT; CDR3 protein: CASSLPGQVNTEAFF
D gene: TRBD1; clone size: .; J gene: TRBJ1-6; V gene: TRBV30; CDR3 DNA: TGTGCCTGGAGTGTACAGGGGGATTCACCCCTCCACTTT; CDR3 protein: CAWSVQGDSPLHF